Listed here are 4 T cell receptor beta chains from one sample, sequenced in a study of CD8 T cells in Susac syndrome. Random hexamers primed reverse transcription of roughly 0.5 to 1 ug RNA. TCRdb itself ran the immunoSEQ multiplex PCR reads through MiXCR, one entry per CDR3 protein. Here the sample spans almost 450,000 distinct CDR3 sequences, more than 80% being singletons. The sequenced sample consisted of CD8+ T cells from PBMCs. These receptors originate from a human donor with multiple sclerosis.

The chain employs TRBV27 and TRBJ1-1; 11 bases line up with TRBD1. Per the germline V gene, CDR1 is MNHEY and CDR2 is SMNVEV (reference sequence). The junction had 8 bases not matched to a gene; V was cut back by 7 bases and J by 4 bases. The CDR3 is 15 residues long. Here the CDR3 DNA reads TGTGCCAGCATTTCAACCGGGACAGGGGGCACTGAAGCTTTCTTT. Translated, it gives CASISTGTGGTEAFF.

The chain recombines TRBV5-1 with TRBJ2-7; tentatively, D is TRBD1 (6 bases). The CDR3 covers 14 residues. V lost 2 bases and J 2 bases, leaving 11 bases between the germline ends. Germline V lookup: CDR1 SGHRS, CDR2 YFSETQ. CDR3 loop: CASSFRGQTYEQYF. As DNA, the CDR3 is TGCGCCAGCAGCTTCCGGGGACAAACCTACGAGCAGTACTTC.

V and J are TRBV5-6 and TRBJ1-1; 7 bases line up with TRBD1. The CDR3 has 14 amino acids. Trimming at V came to 4 bases and at J to 3 bases, leaving 6 bases not matched to a gene. Germline CDR1 reads SGHDT; CDR2 reads YYEEEE. CDR3 coding DNA: TGTGCCAGCAGCCCCGCAGGGGGTGACACTGAAGCTTTCTTT. Amino acid sequence: CASSPAGGDTEAFF.

This clonotype was picked up one time. This sequence joins TRBV4-1 and TRBJ2-2, with D perhaps assigned TRBD1 or TRBD2 (5 bases each). Germline CDR1 is MGHRA and CDR2 is YSYEKL. The CDR3 is made up of 14 amino acids. Deletions cut 6 bases from V and 6 bases from J, with 14 bases between. CDR3 sequence: CASRFTGGAGELFF. CDR3 coding DNA: TGCGCCAGCAGATTCACAGGAGGAGCCGGGGAGCTGTTTTTT.